The rows below give T cell receptor beta chains drawn from one sample of a study of radiotherapy plus CTLA-4 blockade in lung cancer. Some clones are missing from TCRdb's copy, which holds only in-frame ones; the method was immunoSEQ multiplex PCR. This sample has tens of thousands of clones; 77% occur once, and the top ten carry about 4%. Sequences were derived from peripheral blood, sampled from a patient treated with radiotherapy plus ipilimumab. The receptor source for this set is a human donor with non-small cell lung cancer who had a partial response to radiotherapy plus ipilimumab. CDR3s include the opening cysteine and the closing phenylalanine or tryptophan. The D gene is left open where the match is weak. Expanded clones are given a class, and other clones once, few, many or no size at all.

TRBD2 TRBJ2-2 NA TRBV2 TGTGCCAGCACTCGGACTAGCGGGGGGGCTGTGACCGGGGAGCTGTTTTTT CASTRTSGGAVTGELFF
TRBD2 TRBJ2-7 NA TRBV6-6 TGTGCCAGCAGTTACTCAGCTAGCGGGGGCTACGAGCAGTACTTC CASSYSASGGYEQYF
NA TRBJ2-3 NA TRBV12-2 TGTGCAAGTCGTCGTCAGGGGACTAACAGCACAGATACGCAGTATTTT CASRRQGTNSTDTQYF
NA TRBJ1-2 NA TRBV5-1 TGCGCCAGCAGCTTGGCCGAGGCCTATGGCTACACCTTC CASSLAEAYGYTF
TRBD1 TRBJ2-2 NA TRBV9 TGTGCCAGCAGCGTATCTACAGGGGGCTACACCGGGGAGCTGTTTTTT CASSVSTGGYTGELFF
NA TRBJ1-6 NA TRBV29-1 TGCAGCGTTTCTTCGGGGAATAATTCACCCCTCCACTTT CSVSSGNNSPLHF
NA TRBJ1-1 NA TRBV10-1 TGCGCCAGCAGTGAGTCGTCCTTAGGGGACACTGAAACTTTCTTT CASSESSLGDTETFF
NA TRBJ2-7 NA TRBV5-1 TGCGCCAGCAGCTTGAGAGCGGAGTCCTACGAGCAGTACTTC CASSLRAESYEQYF
TRBD1 TRBJ1-2 few TRBV7-6 TGTGCCAGCAGCTCCGGGACAGGGCTTAACTATGGCTACACCTTC CASSSGTGLNYGYTF
NA TRBJ1-4 few TRBV25-1 TGTGCCAGCAGTGAATCCGGGGAAACTAATGAAAAACTGTTTTTT CASSESGETNEKLFF
NA TRBJ2-1 NA TRBV5-6 TGTGCCAGCAGCCCTGGGCTAAGCTCCTACAATGAGCAGTTCTTC CASSPGLSSYNEQFF
NA TRBJ1-3 NA TRBV5-4 TGTGCCAGCAGCTTGTCGTCCGGGGTCTCTGGAAACACCATATATTTT CASSLSSGVSGNTIYF
NA TRBJ1-5 NA TRBV6-1 TGTGCCAGCAGTGACCGCAGGGCGAGTCAGCCCCAGCATTTT CASSDRRASQPQHF
NA TRBJ2-1 NA TRBV6-5 TGTGCCAGCAGGTCCACTTTAAGCTCCTACAATGAGCAGTTCTTC CASRSTLSSYNEQFF
TRBD2 TRBJ2-3 NA TRBV7-6 TGTGCCAGCAGCTTGGGGACTAGCGGGGGGCGGGCAGATACGCAGTATTTT CASSLGTSGGRADTQYF
NA TRBJ1-2 NA TRBV5-1 TGCGCCAGCAGCTCAGGGGCGGCCCGCTTAGACTATGGCTACACCTTC CASSSGAARLDYGYTF
NA TRBJ2-7 NA TRBV21-1 TGTGCCAGCAGCATAATAGCCAGGGACTACGAGCAGTACTTC CASSIIARDYEQYF
TRBD1 TRBJ1-3 NA TRBV6-1 TGTGCCAGCACCGAACAGGGGGGAAACACCATATATTTT CASTEQGGNTIYF
TRBD1 TRBJ1-2 many TRBV4-1 TGCGCCAGCAGCCAAGACCGGACAGGGCGGTATGGCTACACCTTC CASSQDRTGRYGYTF
TRBD1 TRBJ2-7 NA TRBV7-2 TGTGCCAGCAGCTTACAATTCGGGACAGGGGGGCCCTTCGGCGAGCAGTACTTC CASSLQFGTGGPFGEQYF
NA TRBJ1-1 NA TRBV5-1 TGCGCCAGCAGCTTTTATTCTCGGCAGGGAGGCACTGAAGCTTTCTTT CASSFYSRQGGTEAFF
TRBD1 TRBJ1-1 once TRBV9 TGTGCCAGCAGCGTAGGGGGACAGCTGAACACTGAAGCTTTCTTT CASSVGGQLNTEAFF
TRBD2 TRBJ2-7 NA TRBV5-1 TGCGCCAGCAGCTTACTAGCGGGGGCCTCCTACGAGCAGTACTTC CASSLLAGASYEQYF
NA TRBJ1-4 NA TRBV5-4 TGTGCCAGCAGCTTGAACGCGGCAGAAAAACTGTTTTTT CASSLNAAEKLFF
NA TRBJ1-1 NA TRBV6-1 TGTGCCAGCAGCCGTGAGAGGCTGGACACTGAAGCTTTCTTT CASSRERLDTEAFF
NA TRBJ1-5 NA TRBV5-6 TGTGCCAGCAGCTTGCGGGGGAATCAGCCCCAGCATTTT CASSLRGNQPQHF
NA TRBJ2-5 NA TRBV5-4 TGTGCCAGCAGCTTGGATGACTTCCAAGAGACCCAGTACTTC CASSLDDFQETQYF
TRBD1 TRBJ1-1 NA TRBV15 TGTGCCACCGGACCAGGGGGGTCAAACACTGAAGCTTTCTTT CATGPGGSNTEAFF
NA TRBJ2-6 NA TRBV28 TGTGCCAGCAGTCCCGACAGGACCTCTGGGGCCAACGTCCTGACTTTC CASSPDRTSGANVLTF
NA TRBJ2-3 NA TRBV9 TGTGCCAGCAGCGTCCAATCCGCCCCAGGGGCAAGCACAGATACGCAGTATTTT CASSVQSAPGASTDTQYF
TRBD2 TRBJ2-3 NA TRBV7-2 TGTGCCAGCAGCTTAAGCGGGGGGGCCGTAGATACGCAGTATTTT CASSLSGGAVDTQYF
NA TRBJ2-5 NA TRBV5-8 TGTGCCAGCAGCTTGGGGAGCGGCCAAGAGACCCAGTACTTC CASSLGSGQETQYF
NA TRBJ2-2 NA TRBV6-5 TGTGCCAGCAGATTGGACACGAACACCGGGGAGCTGTTTTTT CASRLDTNTGELFF
TRBD2 TRBJ2-1 NA TRBV5-4 TGTGCCAGCAGCTTGGCGAGCGGGGGAGTGGCTGAGCAGTTCTTC CASSLASGGVAEQFF
TRBD1 TRBJ2-7 NA TRBV18 TGTGCCAGCTCACCACTTCCAGGGGGCTACGAGCAGTACTTC CASSPLPGGYEQYF
NA TRBJ2-1 NA TRBV6-1 TGTGCCAGCAGTGAGTCCCGGACACTGACGAAGTTCTTC CASSESRTLTKFF
TRBD1 TRBJ2-7 NA TRBV6-1 TGTGCCAGCAAATCGGGACAGATTTACGAGCAGTACTTC CASKSGQIYEQYF
NA TRBJ2-3 NA TRBV5-1 TGCGCCAGCAGCTTGGCCGGGAAAAGCACAGATACGCAGTATTTT CASSLAGKSTDTQYF
NA TRBJ1-5 NA TRBV6-1 TGTGCTTCCGAAGGGGGTACGGGCGGCAATCAGCCCCAGCATTTT CASEGGTGGNQPQHF
NA TRBJ1-5 NA TRBV28 TGTGCCAGCATTTGGGGAGGGGGCAATCAGCCCCAGCATTTT CASIWGGGNQPQHF
TRBD1 TRBJ1-1 NA TRBV18 TGTGCCAGCTCACCGGGACAGGGGGCGCGTGAAGCTTTCTTT CASSPGQGAREAFF
NA TRBJ1-3 once TRBV7-9 TGTGCCAGCAGCTCTGACAGTACTGTGGGTGGAAACACCATATATTTT CASSSDSTVGGNTIYF
TRBD1 TRBJ1-2 medium-sized TRBV19 TGTGCCAGTACAGGGGGCACCTTTAACTATGGCTACACCTTC CASTGGTFNYGYTF
TRBD1 TRBJ2-1 NA TRBV7-3 TGTGCCAGCAGCCCGACAGGGGGCAATGAGCAGTTCTTC CASSPTGGNEQFF
TRBD1 TRBJ2-1 medium-sized TRBV30 TGTGCCTGGACAAGCAGGGGGAATGAGCAGTTCTTC CAWTSRGNEQFF
NA TRBJ1-1 NA TRBV19 TGTGCCAGTAGTATTTGGGGCAACACTGAAGCTTTCTTT CASSIWGNTEAFF
NA TRBJ1-1 NA TRBV15 TGTGCCACCAGCAGATCAGTGAACACTGAAGCTTTCTTT CATSRSVNTEAFF
NA TRBJ1-2 NA TRBV7-2 TGTGCCAGCAGCTTAGTGGGAGGGGGCTATGGCTACACCTTC CASSLVGGGYGYTF
TRBD2 TRBJ2-5 NA TRBV19 TGTGCCAGTAAGACTAGCCAGGGACAGACCCAGTACTTC CASKTSQGQTQYF
NA TRBJ2-2 NA TRBV6-1 TGTGCCATGGGGGGAACAAGCTGGGAGCTGTTTTTT CAMGGTSWELFF
NA TRBJ2-3 NA TRBV13 TGTGCCAGCTACCGGGACTCTAGCACAGATACGCAGTATTTT CASYRDSSTDTQYF
TRBD1 TRBJ1-1 NA TRBV19 TGTGCCTGCCAGCCGGCGGGACAGGGAGCGAACACTGAAGCTTTCTTT CACQPAGQGANTEAFF